The 29 T cell receptor beta chains below come from one sample, sequenced in a study of OX40 agonist ivuxolimab in advanced cancers. Clones were read by immunoSEQ multiplex PCR, and TCRdb kept only the in-frame ones, dropping some. The top ten clones hold approximately 11% of a sample with fewer than 65,000 clones, more than 80% of them seen once. Sequenced material: CD4+ or CD8+ T cells sorted from blood, taken in a trial of the OX40 agonist ivuxolimab. All receptors derive from an adult with an advanced solid tumor such as melanoma, head and neck, liver or kidney cancer.

The gene calls are TRBV10-3 and TRBJ1-1; maybe TRBD1 (5 bases). There are 16 residues in the CDR3. Per the germline V gene, CDR1 is ENHRY and CDR2 is SYGVKD. Deletions cut 2 bases from V and 6 bases from J, with 19 bases between. The CDR3: CAISEVWGAKMAEAFF. CDR3 sequence (DNA): TGTGCCATCAGTGAGGTGTGGGGCGCGAAAATGGCTGAAGCTTTCTTT.

The chain is built from TRBV7-6 and TRBJ2-7; D is perhaps TRBD1 or TRBD2 (5 bases each). CDR1 is SGHVS, CDR2 FNYEAQ, per germline. The V end was cut by 6 bases, the J end by 3 bases, with 12 bases between. This CDR3 has 13 amino acids. The DNA of the CDR3 is TGTGCCAGCAGTGGAGCGGACAACTACGAGCAGTACTTC. It specifies CASSGADNYEQYF.

The rearrangement links TRBV11-2 to TRBJ2-1; 10 bases are a match to TRBD2. From germline, CDR1 is SGHAT and CDR2 FQNNGV. The CDR3 is 16 residues long. V shed 3 bases, J shed 4 bases, and the junction held 6 bases outside the gene matches. CDR3 region: CASSFIAGGHYNEQFF. CDR3 nucleotides: TGTGCCAGCAGCTTCATAGCGGGAGGCCATTACAATGAGCAGTTCTTC.

CDR3 protein: CASKSGGSYNEQFF. The CDR3 DNA follows: TGTGCCAGCAAGAGCGGGGGGTCCTACAATGAGCAGTTCTTC. V usage is TRBV2 and J usage is TRBJ2-1, with TRBD2 matching 9 bases. This CDR3 has 14 amino acids. The germline V gene encodes CDR1 SNHLY and CDR2 FYNNEI. The V and J ends lost 7 bases and 1 base, in that order; junction bases with no gene match: 2.

The rearrangement links TRBV2 to TRBJ2-3; 8 bases are shared with TRBD1. CDR1 is SNHLY, CDR2 FYNNEI, per germline. J gave up 5 bases and V 5 bases, and 3 bases lay outside the gene matches. The CDR3 spans 13 residues. This CDR3 reads CASSQGALDTQYF. The CDR3 bases are TGTGCCAGCAGTCAGGGGGCTTTAGATACGCAGTATTTT. The full variable domain, completed using reference TRBV2 and TRBJ2-3, is EPEVTQTPSHQVTQMGQEVILRCVPISNHLYFYWYRQILGQKVEFLVSFYNNEISEKSEIFDDQFSVERPDGSNFTLKIRSTKLEDSAMYFCASSQGALDTQYFGPGTRLTVL.

The V gene is TRBV5-1, the J gene TRBJ2-1; D remains unclear. V was shortened by 0 bases and J by 5 bases, with 6 bases between the two germline ends. The CDR3 totals 13 residues. Per the germline V gene, CDR1 is SGHRS and CDR2 is YFSETQ. In DNA, the CDR3 is TGCGCCAGCAGCTTGGGTTCCGACAATGAGCAGTTCTTC. It translates to CASSLGSDNEQFF.

This clone was found once. This chain uses TRBV5-1 with TRBJ2-2; no clear D gene. The germline CDR1 and CDR2 sequences are SGHRS and YFSETQ. The ends were cut back, 0 bases at V and 5 bases at J, with 5 bases in the middle. The CDR3 is 13 amino acids. The CDR3 DNA follows: TGCGCCAGCAGCTTGGGGGTAACCGGGGAGCTGTTTTTT. This translates into CASSLGVTGELFF. Variable domain in full (rest from reference TRBV5-1 and TRBJ2-2): KAGVTQTPRYLIKTRGQQVTLSCSPISGHRSVSWYQQTPGQGLQFLFEYFSETQRNKGNFPGRFSGRQFSNSRSEMNVSTLELGDSALYLCASSLGVTGELFFGEGSRLTVL.

The V and J genes are TRBV19 and TRBJ2-6; no definite D call. CDR3 length: 15 amino acids. From germline, CDR1 is LNHDA and CDR2 SQIVND (reference sequence). V lost 3 bases and J 1 base, leaving 7 bases between the germline ends. For the CDR3, the DNA is TGTGCCAGTAGTATTGGGAATTCTGGGGCCAACGTCCTGACTTTC. Protein: CASSIGNSGANVLTF.

This sequence joins TRBV13 and TRBJ2-1; 10 positions match TRBD2. V lost 5 bases, J lost 5 bases, and 6 bases stayed unmatched. The CDR3 spans 15 residues. CDR1 and CDR2 from the germline V gene are PRHDT and FYEKMQ (reference sequence). As DNA, the CDR3 is TGTGCCAGCAGCCCCGGACTAGCGGCTAACAATGAGCAGTTCTTC. As protein: CASSPGLAANNEQFF.

The chain uses TRBV11-2 and TRBJ2-1, with D unclear. V was trimmed by 0 bases and J by 6 bases, leaving 9 bases between them. The CDR3 runs to 14 residues. Germline V gene data show CDR1 as SGHAT and CDR2 as FQNNGV. DNA for the CDR3: TGTGCCAGCAGCTTAGAGGGTAGCTCCAATGAGCAGTTCTTC. As protein: CASSLEGSSNEQFF.

This clone was recorded once. The chain combines TRBV7-9 with TRBJ1-6, with D perhaps matching TRBD1 (6 bases). Germline V gene lookup returns CDR1 SEHNR and CDR2 FQNEAQ (reference sequence). This CDR3 is built from 16 residues. V gave up 1 base and J gave up 7 bases, with 14 bases separating them. The CDR3 region is CASSLEQGRWNSPLHF. DNA for the CDR3: TGTGCCAGCAGCTTAGAACAGGGAAGGTGGAATTCACCCCTCCACTTT.

The CDR3 nucleotides read TGTGCCAGCAGTATGCCGGACAGGCCTTCGATTGAAGCTTTCTTT. Residues: CASSMPDRPSIEAFF. The genes are TRBV27 and TRBJ1-1, with 7 positions matching TRBD1. V dropped 5 bases and J dropped 7; count of bases not matched to a gene: 13. The CDR3 sequence is 15 residues long. In germline, CDR1 is MNHEY, CDR2 SMNVEV (reference sequence).

This clone has a single count. This sequence joins TRBV10-2 and TRBJ1-1; 10 bases match TRBD1. The V segment lost 5 bases and the J segment 5 bases; nucleotides outside the gene matches: 17. The CDR3 totals 18 residues. The germline V gene encodes CDR1 WSHSY and CDR2 SAAADI. CDR3 protein: CASSYYADRGLVGTEAFF. The CDR3 DNA sequence: TGCGCCAGCAGTTACTATGCCGACAGGGGGCTGGTTGGAACTGAAGCTTTCTTT.

This CDR3 is CASLATGKSPYEQYF. DNA for the CDR3: TGTGCCAGCCTCGCTACAGGGAAGTCGCCCTACGAGCAGTACTTC. The chain combines TRBV6-1 with TRBJ2-7; D perhaps matches TRBD1 (6 bases). V dropped 8 bases and J dropped 2 bases, with 19 bases sitting between them. Germline CDR1 MNHNS, CDR2 SASEGT. The CDR3 sequence is 15 residues long.

In its sample, this clone was seen once. The chain employs TRBV7-2 and TRBJ2-7; D is unresolved. The CDR3 sequence is 14 residues long. CDR1 and CDR2 from the germline V gene are SGHTA and FQGNSA. V was pared by 2 bases and J by 11 bases, with 19 bases between. CDR3 sequence reads: CASSLWTKNSREYF. The CDR3 region has the DNA TGTGCCAGCAGCTTATGGACCAAGAACTCCCGAGAGTACTTC.

The chain carries TRBV6-4 and TRBJ2-1; 8 positions agree with TRBD1. From germline, CDR1 is MRHNA and CDR2 SNTAGT. V was pared by 3 bases and J by 7 bases, with 8 bases of the junction left unmatched. The CDR3 is 15 amino acids. The CDR3, as DNA: TGTGCCAGCAGTGAGTTAGGACAGGGTAGGAATGAGCAGTTCTTC. Translating gives CASSELGQGRNEQFF.

The chain recombines TRBV2 with TRBJ1-2; the D gene is possibly TRBD1 (5 bases). V was trimmed by 6 bases and J by 0 bases, leaving 11 bases between them. Germline CDR1 and CDR2: SNHLY and FYNNEI. The CDR3 spans 14 residues. The CDR3 coding sequence is TGTGCCAGCAGGGGGGTGGGACCTAACTATGGCTACACCTTC. Residues: CASRGVGPNYGYTF.

J is TRBJ2-7 and V is TRBV5-4; 12 nucleotides agree with TRBD2. Germline CDR1 SGHNT, CDR2 YYREEE (reference sequence). The CDR3 totals 17 residues. J lost 2 bases, V lost 4 bases, and 10 bases had no gene match. The chain's CDR3 is CASSPSTSGGLPYEQYF. CDR3 sequence (DNA): TGTGCCAGCAGCCCGAGTACTAGCGGGGGGCTCCCCTACGAGCAGTACTTC. Full variable domain (missing parts from reference TRBV5-4 and TRBJ2-7): ETGVTQSPTHLIKTRGQQVTLRCSSQSGHNTVSWYQQALGQGPQFIFQYYREEENGRGNFPPRFSGLQFPNYSSELNVNALELDDSALYLCASSPSTSGGLPYEQYFGPGTRLTVT.

This chain joins TRBV6-6 and TRBJ1-6; D call uncertain. The CDR3 consists of 15 residues. Between the trimmed V and J ends, which lost 3 bases and 7 bases, there was a span of 13 bases. Germline-derived CDR1 and CDR2 are MNHNY and SVGAGI (reference sequence). The CDR3 loop reads CASSYLVWGNSPLHF. CDR3 in DNA: TGTGCCAGCAGTTATCTGGTTTGGGGAAATTCACCCCTCCACTTT.

The J gene is TRBJ1-4, the V gene TRBV19; D might be TRBD1 (6 bases). CDR3 length: 17 residues. With 2 bases removed from V and 5 bases from J, the gap between germline ends came to 18 bases. In germline, CDR1 is LNHDA, CDR2 SQIVND (reference sequence). The CDR3 DNA reads TGTGCCAGTAGTATACCCAAACCGGGACACCAAAATGAAAAACTGTTTTTT. As protein: CASSIPKPGHQNEKLFF.

This clone appeared a single time. This chain uses TRBV5-1 with TRBJ2-1; perhaps TRBD2 as D (5 bases). Germline V CDR1 and CDR2: SGHRS, YFSETQ. Trimming took 0 bases from V and 2 from J, leaving 12 bases between them. CDR3 length: 16 amino acids. The CDR3 sequence: CASSLGGPFPYNEQFF. Here the CDR3 DNA reads TGCGCCAGCAGCTTGGGAGGGCCTTTTCCCTACAATGAGCAGTTCTTC. Based on the CDR3 plus reference TRBV5-1 and TRBJ2-1, the full variable domain is KAGVTQTPRYLIKTRGQQVTLSCSPISGHRSVSWYQQTPGQGLQFLFEYFSETQRNKGNFPGRFSGRQFSNSRSEMNVSTLELGDSALYLCASSLGGPFPYNEQFFGPGTRLTVL.

The chain combines TRBV5-4 with TRBJ2-1; 12 bases map to TRBD2. The CDR3 is made up of 16 amino acids. The junction had 6 bases not matched to a gene; V was cut back by 4 bases and J by 4 bases. Germline V gives CDR1 SGHNT, CDR2 YYREEE (reference sequence). CDR3 protein: CASSNRLAGAYNEQFF. The CDR3, as DNA: TGTGCCAGCAGCAACAGACTAGCGGGAGCTTACAATGAGCAGTTCTTC.

J is TRBJ2-1 and V is TRBV19; TRBD1 matches 8 bases. V was pared by 5 bases and J by 10 bases, with 13 bases of the junction left unmatched. Looked up from germline, CDR1 is LNHDA and CDR2 is SQIVND (reference sequence). This CDR3 contains 15 residues. CDR3: CASSSTPETGVEQFF. In nucleotides, the CDR3 is TGTGCCAGTAGTTCGACCCCCGAGACAGGGGTAGAGCAGTTCTTC.

In this sample, this clone turned up once. The chain combines TRBV7-9 with TRBJ2-2; D gene uncertain. CDR1 is SEHNR, CDR2 FQNEAQ, per germline (reference sequence). The V end lost 4 bases, the J end lost 3 bases, and 3 bases lay between the germline ends. CDR3 length: 12 residues. The CDR3 nucleotides are TGTGCCAGCAGCTCTCACACCGGGGAGCTGTTTTTT. Its translation: CASSSHTGELFF.

This chain's CDR3 is CSVDGVGGDEQFF. The CDR3 nucleotides are TGCAGCGTTGATGGGGTCGGGGGCGATGAGCAGTTCTTC. V and J are TRBV29-1 and TRBJ2-1; perhaps D is TRBD1 or TRBD2 (6 bases each). CDR1 is SQVTM and CDR2 is ANQGSEA in the germline V gene. This CDR3 is built from 13 residues. The V end was cut by 3 bases, the J end by 8 bases, with 14 bases between.

For this clone: Germline is not matched at one junction end, which may reflect a read error. This rearrangement joins TRBV7-7 to TRBJ2-5; TRBD1 agrees at 9 bases. The CDR3 has 15 residues. Germline CDR1 reads SSHAT; CDR2 reads FNYEAQ (reference sequence). The CDR3 DNA reads TGTGCTAGCAGCCCGGGGACAGGGAGGGGAGAGACCCAGTACTTC. Its protein is CASSPGTGRGETQYF.

This clone was observed once. This chain uses TRBV5-1 with TRBJ2-7; 8 positions match TRBD2. This CDR3 spans 14 amino acids. Germline assignment: CDR1 SGHRS and CDR2 YFSETQ. The trim removed 7 bases at V and 0 bases at J, leaving 6 bases unmatched. The CDR3 spells CASSQRGSSYEQYF. The CDR3 DNA follows: TGCGCCAGCTCCCAGCGGGGGAGCTCCTACGAGCAGTACTTC.

The CDR3 region has the DNA TGCGCCAGCAGCCCCCCCGGGACTGAAGCTTTCTTT. Protein: CASSPPGTEAFF. The rearrangement uses TRBV5-1 and TRBJ1-1; no clear D gene. Trimming took off 4 bases at V and 5 bases at J, with 9 bases between the two ends. The CDR3 is 12 residues long. CDR1 is SGHRS and CDR2 is YFSETQ in the germline V gene.

This chain links TRBV29-1 with TRBJ1-1; weak D call: TRBD1 (5 bases). CDR3 length equals 11 residues. From germline, CDR1 is SQVTM and CDR2 ANQGSEA. Trimming cost V 7 bases and J 5 bases, with 11 bases left between them. In DNA form, the CDR3 reads TGCAGCGAACGGGGGAGGACTGAAGCTTTCTTT. It encodes CSERGRTEAFF. Combining the CDR3 with reference TRBV29-1 and TRBJ1-1 gives the whole variable domain SAVISQKPSRDICQRGTSLTIQCQVDSQVTMMFWYRQQPGQSLTLIATANQGSEATYESGFVIDKFPISRPNLTFSTLTVSNMSPEDSSIYLCSERGRTEAFFGQGTRLTVV.